This TCR beta chain appears in the sequencing data of a study of OX40 agonist ivuxolimab in advanced cancers. Study results and limitations: On average, CD8+ T cells had more expanded clones than CD4+.

Comment on this clone: Its target is not known.

The assay was immunoSEQ multiplex PCR, and TCRdb's table has in-frame clones only and misses some. Seen here are about 47,000 clones, around 88% observed once, and the top ten hold 11% to 15%. This receptor was obtained from an adult with an advanced solid tumor such as melanoma, head and neck, liver or kidney cancer. The sequences come from CD4+ or CD8+ T cells sorted from blood, collected in a trial of the OX40 agonist ivuxolimab.

CDR3 sequence (DNA): TGTGCCAGTAGTATAGGTCCCTTCTCTCGCACTGAAGCTTTCTTT. Translation: CASSIGPFSRTEAFF. This chain connects TRBV19 to TRBJ1-1, with D unclear. Germline CDR1 is LNHDA and CDR2 is SQIVND (reference sequence). This CDR3 has 15 amino acids. V gave up 1 base and J gave up 4 bases, with 13 bases separating them. The full variable domain, in which reference TRBV19 and TRBJ1-1 provide the parts outside the CDR3, is DGGITQSPKYLFRKEGQNVTLSCEQNLNHDAMYWYRQDPGQGLRLIYYSQIVNDFQKGDIAEGYSVSREKKESFPLTVTSAQKNPTAFYLCASSIGPFSRTEAFFGQGTRLTVV.